Below are 18 T cell receptor beta chains sequenced from a single sample in a study of blood T cells in healthy people across ages (dated by TCRdb to the mid-2010s). The protocol used for the library was 5' RACE. Sequencing instrument: Illumina HiSeq 2500. The second PCR ran for about 6 to 11 cycles and used a J-beta primer mix along with a sample-barcoded 5' primer. In TCRdb, the public reads were trimmed at Q25 with fastp and aligned with MiXCR, with productive beta chains retained. CDR3 protein duplicates are merged, each entry listing the most common genes and DNA. The sample contains 1.5 million to 2 million distinct CDR3 sequences, around 48% of them found a single time. Around 2.1% of the sample is taken by the ten largest. Sequences were obtained from blood. The receptors here all came from a woman in her thirties or forties in good health.

The chain carries TRBV21-1 and TRBJ1-4; the table calls TRBD1, which could not be checked here. TRBV21-1 is noted as a pseudogene. The CDR3 loop spans 19 amino acids. In DNA form, the CDR3 reads TGTGCCAGCAGCATCCAAGGGTCCCCGCCTTTTGCAACTAATGAAAAACTGTTTTTT. This translates into CASSIQGSPPFATNEKLFF.

This clonotype was observed a few times. This rearrangement joins TRBV29-1 to TRBJ2-7, with D possibly TRBD2 on 6 matching bases. This CDR3 contains 13 residues. Per germline, CDR1 SQVTM and CDR2 ANQGSEA. Trimming removed 3 bases at V and 3 bases at J, with 12 bases between. The CDR3 nucleotides read TGCAGCGTTGAGGGGGGACCGCTCTACGAGCAGTACTTC. Its protein product is CSVEGGPLYEQYF.

The sample holds a few counts of this clonotype. V and J are TRBV20-1 and TRBJ2-3, with TRBD2 identical over 9 bases. The CDR3 extends over 16 amino acids. After removal of 6 bases from V and 0 bases from J, the junction contained 10 bases not matched to a gene. Germline CDR1 reads DFQATT; CDR2 reads SNEGSKA (reference sequence). CDR3 DNA: TGCAGTGCCTCTTGTCGGCTAGCGGGAAGCACAGATACGCAGTATTTT. It encodes CSASCRLAGSTDTQYF.

The chain has TRBV18 and TRBJ2-5, with 11 nucleotides matching TRBD1. With 5 bases clipped from V and 13 bases from J, the junction kept 15 bases outside the gene matches. In germline, CDR1 is KGHSH, CDR2 LQKENI. This CDR3 has 15 residues. The CDR3 DNA follows: TGTGCCAGCTCATCCGGGACAGGGGGTACCTACGAGCGGTACTTC. This codes for CASSSGTGGTYERYF.

This clonotype was observed a few times. The rearrangement links TRBV4-3 to TRBJ2-4; D tentatively reads TRBD1 or TRBD2 (5 bases each). Trimming took off 5 bases at V and 1 base at J, with 12 bases between the two ends. This CDR3 comprises 15 residues. Germline loops: CDR1 LGHNA, CDR2 YSLEER. CDR3 in amino acids: CASSGEYRAKNIQYF. In DNA form, the CDR3 reads TGCGCCAGCAGCGGGGAGTACAGGGCCAAAAACATTCAGTACTTC.

The sample holds one count of this clonotype. The rearrangement joins TRBV6-5 to TRBJ1-2, with 9 nucleotides matching TRBD1. The CDR3 is 14 residues long. Trimming at V came to 5 bases and at J to 6 bases, leaving 7 bases not matched to a gene. Germline V gives CDR1 MNHEY, CDR2 SVGAGI. The CDR3 protein is CASSKQGAVNGYTF. CDR3 coding DNA: TGTGCCAGCAGTAAACAGGGGGCGGTAAATGGCTACACCTTC.

The chain is built from TRBV7-8 and TRBJ2-7; D might be TRBD1 or TRBD2, each matching 5 bases. Per the germline V gene, CDR1 is SGHVS and CDR2 is FQNEAQ. The CDR3 covers 18 residues. Trimming pared 3 bases from V and 2 bases from J, leaving 23 bases between. The CDR3 DNA is TGTGCCAGCAGCTTCCGGGACCGAACTCCGTTAGCCGCCTACGAGCAGTACTTC. The encoded protein is CASSFRDRTPLAAYEQYF. Full variable domain (rest looked up from reference TRBV7-8 and TRBJ2-7): GAGVSQSPRYKVAKRGQDVALRCDPISGHVSLFWYQQALGQGPEFLTYFQNEAQLDKSGLPSDRFFAERPEGSVSTLKIQRTQQEDSAVYLCASSFRDRTPLAAYEQYFGPGTRLTVT.

In this sample, this clonotype turned up a few times. This chain uses TRBV29-1 with TRBJ2-3, with a tentative D call TRBD1 (5 bases). The CDR3 loop spans 12 amino acids. With 8 bases removed from V and 2 bases from J, the gap between germline ends came to 11 bases. The germline CDR1 and CDR2 sequences are SQVTM and ANQGSEA. Here the CDR3 DNA reads TGCAGCATACAGGCTATCACAGATACGCAGTATTTT. Amino acids: CSIQAITDTQYF.

V gene TRBV24-1 combines with J gene TRBJ2-7, with no clear D. Matching the DNA end better, TRBJ2-5 makes the J call doubtful. From germline, CDR1 is KGHDR and CDR2 SFDVKD. The CDR3 runs to 13 residues. CDR3 in DNA: TGTGCCACCAGTGATTCCCTTAAAGGGACCCAGTACTTC. Its protein product is CATSDSLKGTQYF.

The J gene is TRBJ2-7, the V gene TRBV27, with 12 bases aligning to TRBD2. CDR3 length: 19 amino acids. The V gene end was trimmed by 6 bases and the J gene end by 0 bases; junction bases not matched to a gene: 15. Germline CDR1 and CDR2: MNHEY and SMNVEV (reference sequence). CDR3: CASSTNQGTSGPSSYEQYF. The CDR3 nucleotides are TGTGCCAGCAGCACCAATCAAGGGACTAGCGGGCCGAGCTCCTACGAGCAGTACTTC.

V and J are TRBV11-2 and TRBJ2-7; 10 nucleotides match TRBD2. The trim removed 2 bases at V and 6 bases at J, leaving 13 bases unmatched. This CDR3 comprises 17 residues. CDR1 SGHAT and CDR2 FQNNGV come from the germline V gene. The CDR3 region has the DNA TGTGCCAGCAGCTTATTTGTTGCTAGCGGGGGCCTCCTCGAGCAGTACTTC. Its protein product is CASSLFVASGGLLEQYF.

The chain employs TRBV5-1 and TRBJ1-5; D is possibly TRBD1 (5 bases). The germline V gene encodes CDR1 SGHRS and CDR2 YFSETQ. The CDR3 is 15 residues long. V lost 1 base and J 7 bases, leaving 15 bases between the germline ends. CDR3 sequence reads: CASSLTGRGGQPQHF. CDR3 nucleotide sequence: TGCGCCAGCAGCTTGACAGGACGGGGAGGGCAGCCCCAGCATTTT.

V gene TRBV10-3 combines with J gene TRBJ1-5, with 7 nucleotides matching TRBD1. CDR3 length equals 18 residues. V gave up 2 bases and J gave up 0 bases; unmatched junction bases: 10. Germline-derived CDR1 and CDR2 are ENHRY and SYGVKD. The CDR3, as DNA: TGTGCCATCAGTGAGCCGACAGGGATGGGGACTAGCAATCAGCCCCAGCATTTT. This encodes CAISEPTGMGTSNQPQHF.

The chain has TRBV20-1 and TRBJ2-5, with no clear D. The ends were cut back, 7 bases at V and 2 bases at J, with 14 bases in the middle. Germline CDR1 and CDR2: DFQATT and SNEGSKA (reference sequence). The length of the CDR3 is 13 residues. The CDR3 DNA sequence: TGCAGTGTCACCACTATCGTACAAGAGACCCAGTACTTC. Amino acids: CSVTTIVQETQYF.

This clonotype showed up just once. The chain combines TRBV4-2 with TRBJ2-5; possibly TRBD1 or TRBD2 for D (5 bases each). The CDR3 has 14 residues. The V end was cut by 6 bases, the J end by 5 bases, with 16 bases between. Germline-derived CDR1 and CDR2 are LGHNA and YNFKEQ. The CDR3 reads CASSTRDPGETQYF. In nucleotides, the CDR3 is TGTGCCAGCAGTACGAGGGACCCAGGGGAGACCCAGTACTTC.

The chain uses TRBV11-1 and TRBJ2-1; D is ambiguous. Per the germline V gene, CDR1 is SGHAT and CDR2 is FQDESV (reference sequence). Trimming stripped 4 bases from V and 7 bases from J, with 17 bases between. The CDR3 is made up of 15 amino acids. CDR3 protein: CASSSQTQFGNEQFF. CDR3 nucleotide sequence: TGTGCCAGCAGCTCCCAGACTCAATTTGGAAATGAGCAGTTCTTC.

The chain has TRBV6-2 or TRBV6-3 and TRBJ1-2; weak D call: TRBD1 (5 bases). Per germline, CDR1 MNHEY and CDR2 SVGEGT. V was pared by 4 bases and J by 4 bases, with 19 bases between. The CDR3 runs 16 residues. The CDR3 protein is CASSSFRQREGYGYTF. Here the CDR3 DNA reads TGTGCCAGCAGTTCCTTCCGACAGAGAGAGGGCTATGGCTACACCTTC.

This chain connects TRBV7-2 to TRBJ1-2; D gene uncertain. CDR3 length: 16 residues. Trimming cost V 4 bases and J 3 bases, with 18 bases left between them. In germline, CDR1 is SGHTA, CDR2 FQGNSA. The CDR3 is CASSYYLPSADYGYTF. In nucleotides, the CDR3 is TGTGCCAGCAGCTATTACCTGCCCTCAGCGGACTATGGCTACACCTTC.